Listed below are T cell receptor beta chains from one sample, sequenced in a study of blood T cell repertoires in COVID-19. Produced via immunoSEQ multiplex PCR; TCRdb's table is partial and in-frame only. The table has about 110,000 clones, 85% seen once; the top ten hold approximately 1.5%. The sample taken for sequencing was peripheral blood. The source is a man between 35 and 55 years old with acute or convalescent COVID-19. Both conserved end residues are part of each CDR3. Fields, in order: CDR3 DNA, CDR3 protein, clone size, V gene, J gene, D gene. The D gene is left open where the match is weak. Where a row states a size, it is once, few, many or the class of an expanded clone; other rows omit it.

cdr3_nt: TGTGCCAGCAGCTCGACAGGGGGGAACTATGGCTACACCTTC; cdr3_aa: CASSSTGGNYGYTF; clone_size: -; v_call: TRBV5-6; j_call: TRBJ1-2; d_call: TRBD1
cdr3_nt: TGTGCCAGTAGTAACAGATATAATTCACCCCTCCACTTT; cdr3_aa: CASSNRYNSPLHF; clone_size: -; v_call: TRBV19; j_call: TRBJ1-6; d_call: -
cdr3_nt: TGTGCCAGCAGGCTTACAGGGGGCCCTGAAGCTTTCTTT; cdr3_aa: CASRLTGGPEAFF; clone_size: -; v_call: TRBV14; j_call: TRBJ1-1; d_call: TRBD1
cdr3_nt: TGTGCCAGCAGCTTTGCACAGACGCAGTATTTT; cdr3_aa: CASSFAQTQYF; clone_size: -; v_call: TRBV11-2; j_call: TRBJ2-3; d_call: -
cdr3_nt: TGTGCCAGCGGACTAGCGGGTAACACCGGGGAGCTGTTTTTT; cdr3_aa: CASGLAGNTGELFF; clone_size: once; v_call: TRBV19; j_call: TRBJ2-2; d_call: TRBD2
cdr3_nt: TGTGCCAGCACCACGACAGGGGGCACAGATACGCAGTATTTT; cdr3_aa: CASTTTGGTDTQYF; clone_size: -; v_call: TRBV5-5; j_call: TRBJ2-3; d_call: TRBD1
cdr3_nt: TGTGCCAGCACCACACGGGGGACCCTTCGCGAGCAGTACTTC; cdr3_aa: CASTTRGTLREQYF; clone_size: -; v_call: TRBV7-9; j_call: TRBJ2-7; d_call: -
cdr3_nt: TGCGCCAGCAGCTTGAACCAGGGGGGCACCTACGAGCAGTACTTC; cdr3_aa: CASSLNQGGTYEQYF; clone_size: -; v_call: TRBV5-1; j_call: TRBJ2-7; d_call: -
cdr3_nt: TGTGCCAGCACCAATCTGAGAAAACAGTTCTTC; cdr3_aa: CASTNLRKQFF; clone_size: once; v_call: TRBV6-5; j_call: TRBJ2-1; d_call: -
cdr3_nt: TGTGCCAGCAGTGACGGACTGCGAAACACCATATATTTT; cdr3_aa: CASSDGLRNTIYF; clone_size: -; v_call: TRBV6-1; j_call: TRBJ1-3; d_call: -
cdr3_nt: TGTGCCAGCAGCAACGAGGGTAGCGGGGTGAGCGAGCTGTTTTTT; cdr3_aa: CASSNEGSGVSELFF; clone_size: -; v_call: TRBV7-6; j_call: TRBJ2-2; d_call: TRBD2
cdr3_nt: TGTGCCAGCAGCTTGGGGACAGCATCTAATGAAAAACTGTTTTTT; cdr3_aa: CASSLGTASNEKLFF; clone_size: -; v_call: TRBV5-6; j_call: TRBJ1-4; d_call: -
cdr3_nt: TGTGCCAGCAGCCTTCCGGGACAGGGGGTGGGGAACTATGGCTACACCTTC; cdr3_aa: CASSLPGQGVGNYGYTF; clone_size: -; v_call: TRBV5-6; j_call: TRBJ1-2; d_call: TRBD1
cdr3_nt: TGTGCCTGGAGTGTATATCCACTGGAGACCCAGTACTTC; cdr3_aa: CAWSVYPLETQYF; clone_size: -; v_call: TRBV30; j_call: TRBJ2-5; d_call: -
cdr3_nt: TGTGCCAGCTCACCAGTGCCCAGTTCTGGAAACACCATATATTTT; cdr3_aa: CASSPVPSSGNTIYF; clone_size: -; v_call: TRBV18; j_call: TRBJ1-3; d_call: -
cdr3_nt: TGTGCCAGCAGTTTCTTATTCGACGGTGCAGGGCTCGAGCAGTACTTC; cdr3_aa: CASSFLFDGAGLEQYF; clone_size: -; v_call: TRBV28; j_call: TRBJ2-7; d_call: -
cdr3_nt: TGTGCCAGCAGCTTGACAAACACCGGGGAGCTGTTTTTT; cdr3_aa: CASSLTNTGELFF; clone_size: -; v_call: TRBV7-8; j_call: TRBJ2-2; d_call: -
cdr3_nt: TGTGCCAGCAGTGACCCAGGGGACGGCTACACCTTC; cdr3_aa: CASSDPGDGYTF; clone_size: -; v_call: TRBV6-1; j_call: TRBJ1-2; d_call: -
cdr3_nt: TGTGCCAGCAGTTTTCTCGGGGGGGCCTATGGCTACACCTTC; cdr3_aa: CASSFLGGAYGYTF; clone_size: -; v_call: TRBV6-5; j_call: TRBJ1-2; d_call: -
cdr3_nt: TGTGCCAGCAGCTCAACCTCCCCGGGACAGGGTTATGGCTACACCTTC; cdr3_aa: CASSSTSPGQGYGYTF; clone_size: few; v_call: TRBV3-1/TRBV3-2; j_call: TRBJ1-2; d_call: TRBD1
cdr3_nt: TGTGCCAGCAGCTTAGCACGGACAGGGGTGCCCGAAGCTTTCTTT; cdr3_aa: CASSLARTGVPEAFF; clone_size: -; v_call: TRBV7-2; j_call: TRBJ1-1; d_call: TRBD1
cdr3_nt: TGTGCCAGCTCACCAATCTTCGACTATGGCTACACCTTC; cdr3_aa: CASSPIFDYGYTF; clone_size: once; v_call: TRBV18; j_call: TRBJ1-2; d_call: -
cdr3_nt: TGCGCCAGCAGCTTGGGCTCGGACAGGGTGGCTGGAAACACCATATATTTT; cdr3_aa: CASSLGSDRVAGNTIYF; clone_size: -; v_call: TRBV5-1; j_call: TRBJ1-3; d_call: TRBD1
cdr3_nt: TGTGCCAGCAGCAGGACAGGTAGCTCCTATAATTCACCCCTCCACTTT; cdr3_aa: CASSRTGSSYNSPLHF; clone_size: -; v_call: TRBV5-4; j_call: TRBJ1-6; d_call: TRBD1
cdr3_nt: TGTGCCTGGAGTCCCGGACTAGTGGGCACCGGGGAGCTGTTTTTT; cdr3_aa: CAWSPGLVGTGELFF; clone_size: -; v_call: TRBV30; j_call: TRBJ2-2; d_call: TRBD2
cdr3_nt: TGTGCCAGTAGTCATAGGGGGACAGGCCGTAATCAGCCCCAGCATTTT; cdr3_aa: CASSHRGTGRNQPQHF; clone_size: -; v_call: TRBV19; j_call: TRBJ1-5; d_call: TRBD1
cdr3_nt: TGTGCCAGCAGACCAACCACCGTGGTTAGTGAGCAGTTCTTC; cdr3_aa: CASRPTTVVSEQFF; clone_size: -; v_call: TRBV2; j_call: TRBJ2-1; d_call: -
cdr3_nt: TGTGCCAGCAGCAAAGCGCGGCCTCTGCCGTGGTCCAACCATCCCAGCATCACCTCCTACGAGCAGTACTTC; cdr3_aa: CASSKARPLPWSNHPSITSYEQYF; clone_size: -; v_call: TRBV21-1; j_call: TRBJ2-7; d_call: -
cdr3_nt: TGTGCCAGCAGTTTAGGCGGGGGGACACCCGGGGAGCTGTTTTTT; cdr3_aa: CASSLGGGTPGELFF; clone_size: -; v_call: TRBV28; j_call: TRBJ2-2; d_call: TRBD2
cdr3_nt: TGTGCCAGCAGAAAGCGGGACTCCTACGAGCAGTACTTC; cdr3_aa: CASRKRDSYEQYF; clone_size: -; v_call: TRBV6-4; j_call: TRBJ2-7; d_call: TRBD2
cdr3_nt: TGTGCCTGGGTCTTCTCCACCGGGGAGCTGTTTTTT; cdr3_aa: CAWVFSTGELFF; clone_size: few; v_call: TRBV30; j_call: TRBJ2-2; d_call: -
cdr3_nt: TGTGCCAGCAGCTTAGATAGGGGCCCCTACGAGCAGTACTTC; cdr3_aa: CASSLDRGPYEQYF; clone_size: -; v_call: TRBV7-6; j_call: TRBJ2-7; d_call: -
cdr3_nt: TGTGCCAGCAGTTACGAGAGACCTAGCGGCTCCTACGAGCAGTACTTC; cdr3_aa: CASSYERPSGSYEQYF; clone_size: -; v_call: TRBV6-6; j_call: TRBJ2-7; d_call: TRBD2
cdr3_nt: TGTGCCAGCAGCCGGGGGGGAAATAAGGCCATTCAGTACTTC; cdr3_aa: CASSRGGNKAIQYF; clone_size: -; v_call: TRBV4-2; j_call: TRBJ2-4; d_call: TRBD2
cdr3_nt: TGTGCCAGCTCACCGGACCGGGGAGGAAATTCACCCCTCCACTTT; cdr3_aa: CASSPDRGGNSPLHF; clone_size: once; v_call: TRBV18; j_call: TRBJ1-6; d_call: -
cdr3_nt: TGCGCCAGCAGCCCATGGACAGGCTTTAATGAAAAACTGTTTTTT; cdr3_aa: CASSPWTGFNEKLFF; clone_size: -; v_call: TRBV5-1; j_call: TRBJ1-4; d_call: TRBD1